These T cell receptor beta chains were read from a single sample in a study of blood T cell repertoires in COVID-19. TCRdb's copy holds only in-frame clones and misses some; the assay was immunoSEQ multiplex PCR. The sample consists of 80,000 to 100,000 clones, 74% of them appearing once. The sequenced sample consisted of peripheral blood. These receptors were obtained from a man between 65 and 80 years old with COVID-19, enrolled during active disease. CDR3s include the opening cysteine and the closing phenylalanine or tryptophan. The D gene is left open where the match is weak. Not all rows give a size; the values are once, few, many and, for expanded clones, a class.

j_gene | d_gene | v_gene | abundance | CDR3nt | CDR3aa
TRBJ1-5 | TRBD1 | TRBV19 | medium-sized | TGTGCCAGTAGTGGGACAGGGGGCAATCAGCCCCAGCATTTT | CASSGTGGNQPQHF
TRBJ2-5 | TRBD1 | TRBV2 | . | TGTGCCAGCAGTGACCCCAGGGGGCGCGGTGAGACCCAGTACTTC | CASSDPRGRGETQYF
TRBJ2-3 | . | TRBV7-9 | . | TGTGCCAGCAGCTTTAGGAGAACGCTCACAGATACGCAGTATTTT | CASSFRRTLTDTQYF
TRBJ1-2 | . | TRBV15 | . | TGTGCCACCAGCAGAGATCGGGGTATTCCAACGGAGGGCTACACCTTC | CATSRDRGIPTEGYTF
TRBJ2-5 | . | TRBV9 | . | TGTGCCAGCAGCTCCCGCCCGACTACCCAAGAGACCCAGTACTTC | CASSSRPTTQETQYF
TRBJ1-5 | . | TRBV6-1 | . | TGTGCCAGCAGTGACCGGTCCAATCAGCCCCAGCATTTT | CASSDRSNQPQHF
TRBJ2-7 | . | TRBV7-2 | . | TGTGCCAGCAGCTTTGCCCGCGGGCTGCCGGCCTACGAGCAGTACTTC | CASSFARGLPAYEQYF
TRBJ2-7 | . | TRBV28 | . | TGTGCCAGCAGTTTCCCCCCCTTATACGAGCAGTACTTC | CASSFPPLYEQYF
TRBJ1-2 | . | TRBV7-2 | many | TGTGCCAGCACCGAGGGCCAGAGCTACTATGGCTACACCTTC | CASTEGQSYYGYTF
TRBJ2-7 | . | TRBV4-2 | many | TGTGCCAGCAGCCTCCGAAGTGGGGGCCCCTACGAGCAGTACTTC | CASSLRSGGPYEQYF
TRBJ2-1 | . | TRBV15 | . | TGTGCCACCAGCAGACGTACAGGGTATGAGCAGTTCTTC | CATSRRTGYEQFF
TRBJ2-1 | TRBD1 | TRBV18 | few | TGTGCCAGCTCACTCGGACAGGGGGCGTACAATGAGCAGTTCTTC | CASSLGQGAYNEQFF
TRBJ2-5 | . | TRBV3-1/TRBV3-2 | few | TGTGCCAGCAGCCTGAGACAATCTCCGAGCGGGGAGACCCAGTACTTC | CASSLRQSPSGETQYF
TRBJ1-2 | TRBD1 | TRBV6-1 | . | TGTGCCAGCAATGAAGGGACAGGGGAGAGAGCTAACTATGGCTACACCTTC | CASNEGTGERANYGYTF
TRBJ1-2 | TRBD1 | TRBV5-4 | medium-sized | TGTGCCAGCAGCTTGAAGGGGGCAAACTATGGCTACACCTTC | CASSLKGANYGYTF
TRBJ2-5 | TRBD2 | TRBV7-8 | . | TGTGCCAGCAGCTTTGGGCGGGAGAAAGGGACCCAGTACTTC | CASSFGREKGTQYF
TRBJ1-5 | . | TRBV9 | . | TGTGCCAGCAGCGTAGGACCTCTACAGGTTCAGCCCCAGCATTTT | CASSVGPLQVQPQHF
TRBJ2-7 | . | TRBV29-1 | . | TGCAGCGTCGGACTTGCCTCCTACGAGCAGTACTTC | CSVGLASYEQYF
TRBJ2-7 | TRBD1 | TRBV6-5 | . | TGTGCCAGCACCTGGACAGGGAGTGAGCAGTACTTC | CASTWTGSEQYF
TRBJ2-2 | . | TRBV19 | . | TGTGCCAGTAGTCTCCGACAGCTCGCCGGGGAGCTGTTTTTT | CASSLRQLAGELFF
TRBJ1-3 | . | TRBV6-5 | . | TGTGCCAGCAGTTACGCAGGTCCCGGAAACACCATATATTTT | CASSYAGPGNTIYF
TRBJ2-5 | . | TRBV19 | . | TGTGCCAGTAGTATAGCGGTTCGAGAGACCCAGTACTTC | CASSIAVRETQYF
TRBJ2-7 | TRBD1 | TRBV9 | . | TGTGCCAGCAGCGTAGGTACGACAGGGCCCTACGAGCAGTACTTC | CASSVGTTGPYEQYF
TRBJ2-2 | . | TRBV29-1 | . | TGCAGCGTTGGGAGTGGAAGGTGGTCCGGGGAGCTGTTTTTT | CSVGSGRWSGELFF
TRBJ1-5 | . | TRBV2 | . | TGTGCCAGCAGTGATCCGACAGAAGGCCTCAATCAGCCCCAGCATTTT | CASSDPTEGLNQPQHF
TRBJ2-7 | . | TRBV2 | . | TGTGCCAGCAGTGAACTCTCCCCCGAGGCCGGCGAGCAGTACTTC | CASSELSPEAGEQYF
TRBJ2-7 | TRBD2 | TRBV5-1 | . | TGCGCCAGCAGCTTGGGTCTAGCGGGAGGGACCTACGAGCAGTACTTC | CASSLGLAGGTYEQYF
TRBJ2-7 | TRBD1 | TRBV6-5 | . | TGTGCCAGCAGTAAGGACAGGGTCGAGCAGTACTTC | CASSKDRVEQYF
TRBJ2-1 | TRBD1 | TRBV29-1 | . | TGCAGCGTTGAAGGGACAGGGGGTTTTGAGCAGTTCTTC | CSVEGTGGFEQFF
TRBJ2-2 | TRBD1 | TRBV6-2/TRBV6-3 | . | TGTGCCAGCAGCGACAGGGGATACGGGGAGCTGTTTTTT | CASSDRGYGELFF
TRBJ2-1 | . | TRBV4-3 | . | TGCGCCAGCAGCCAAGATGGGACTTCAGCGGTGGCCTACAATGAGCAGTTCTTC | CASSQDGTSAVAYNEQFF
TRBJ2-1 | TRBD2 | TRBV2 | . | TGTGCCAGCAGGTGGCGGCTAGCGGTAATCAATGAGCAGTTCTTC | CASRWRLAVINEQFF
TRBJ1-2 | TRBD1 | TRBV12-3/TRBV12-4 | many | TGTGCCAGCAGCCCGGGACAGTCCTATGGCTACACCTTC | CASSPGQSYGYTF
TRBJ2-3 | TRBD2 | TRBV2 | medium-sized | TGTGCCAGCAGTGAAGACCTTGCGGGAGGGCGAGATACGCAGTATTTT | CASSEDLAGGRDTQYF
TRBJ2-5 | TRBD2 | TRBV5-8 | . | TGTGCCAGCAGCTTGATGACTAGCCTTCAAGAGACCCAGTACTTC | CASSLMTSLQETQYF
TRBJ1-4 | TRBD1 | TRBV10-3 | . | TGTGCCATCAGTGAAACAGGGGATCCCCATGAAAAACTGTTTTTT | CAISETGDPHEKLFF
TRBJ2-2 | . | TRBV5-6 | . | TGTGCCAGCAGCCGATTTGGACTAAACACCGGGGAGCTGTTTTTT | CASSRFGLNTGELFF
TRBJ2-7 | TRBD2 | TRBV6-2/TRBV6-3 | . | TGTGCCAGCAGTTACTCGCCAGCGGGATCTTCAAACGAGCAGTACTTC | CASSYSPAGSSNEQYF
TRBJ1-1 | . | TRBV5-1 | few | TGCGCCAGCAGCTTGGACTTAATACGGGCTTTCTTT | CASSLDLIRAFF
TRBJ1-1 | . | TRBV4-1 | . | TGCGCCAGCAGCCAGCAGGTGGGTAGCGGAACTGAAGCTTTCTTT | CASSQQVGSGTEAFF
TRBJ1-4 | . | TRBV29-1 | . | TGCAGCGTTGAAGATCCCAGTAATGAAAAACTGTTTTTT | CSVEDPSNEKLFF
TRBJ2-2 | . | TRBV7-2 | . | TGTGCCAGCAGCCCGCTAGCGACAACCGGGGAGCTGTTTTTT | CASSPLATTGELFF
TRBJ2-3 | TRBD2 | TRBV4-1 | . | TGCGCCAGCACCCGACTCCCGGGACTAGCGGGAGGGGCGCTAGATACGCAGTATTTT | CASTRLPGLAGGALDTQYF
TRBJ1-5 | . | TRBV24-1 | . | TGTGCCACCAGCGATAGAGGGGGGGATCAGCCCCAGCATTTT | CATSDRGGDQPQHF